These T cell receptor beta chains were read from a single sample in a study of blood T cells in healthy people across ages. TCRdb passed the 5' RACE reads through MiXCR, listing each CDR3 protein once. Of approximately 1.5 million distinct CDR3 sequences listed, roughly 32% are singletons. Sample: blood. The receptors were gathered from a young woman in good health. CDR3s include the opening cysteine and the closing phenylalanine or tryptophan. Each record gives: clone size, V gene, D gene, J gene, CDR3 DNA, CDR3 protein. The D gene is left open where the match is weak. Size is stated for part of the rows, as once, few or many counts, or as a class when the clone is expanded.

>NA|TRBV27|TRBD2|TRBJ2-1
TGTGCCACCATGGTGGCGGGAGGGGGCAATGAGCAGTTCTTC
CATMVAGGGNEQFF
>many|TRBV5-1|NA|TRBJ1-6
TGCGCCAGCAGCCCGTCGGGGGATTCACCCCTCCACTTT
CASSPSGDSPLHF
>once|TRBV5-1|TRBD1|TRBJ1-2
TGCGCCAGCAGCTTGGTGACAGGGGGCAGAATCTATGGCTACACCTTC
CASSLVTGGRIYGYTF
>few|TRBV7-9|TRBD1|TRBJ2-3
TGTGCCAGCAGTTTGACAGGGGAAGTCAGCACAGATACGCAGTATTTT
CASSLTGEVSTDTQYF
>NA|TRBV7-3|NA|TRBJ2-5
TGTGCCAGCAGCTTAAGCGTCGATAGCCGAGAGCAGTACTTC
CASSLSVDSREQYF
>many|TRBV12-3/TRBV12-4|NA|TRBJ2-3
TGTGCCAGCAGTTCCGGGGACCGCACAGATACGCAGTATTTT
CASSSGDRTDTQYF
>many|TRBV29-1|NA|TRBJ1-5
TGCAGCGTTGGGGGCGGGGGCAATCAGCCCCAGCATTTT
CSVGGGGNQPQHF
>NA|TRBV19|TRBD2|TRBJ2-3
TGTGCCAGTAGTGCAAGGCGGGGGGGCGGCACAGATACGCAGTATTTT
CASSARRGGGTDTQYF
>few|TRBV20-1|TRBD1|TRBJ2-7
TGCAGTGCTAGAGCCAACAGGGGTGTTGGTTACGAGCAGTACTTC
CSARANRGVGYEQYF
>few|TRBV9|TRBD2|TRBJ2-1
TGTGCCAGCAGCGGATCTAGCGGGGGGCAGTTCTTC
CASSGSSGGQFF
>NA|TRBV5-1|NA|TRBJ1-2
TGCGCCAGCAGCTTCGGGCCCCGAGATGGCTACACCTTC
CASSFGPRDGYTF
>NA|TRBV30|NA|TRBJ1-5
TGTGCCTGGAGTGCATCAGGTTACAGTCAGCCCCAGCATTTT
CAWSASGYSQPQHF
>NA|TRBV9|NA|TRBJ2-3
TGTGCCAGCAGCGTAGCCGGGGAGTCAGATACGCAGTATTTT
CASSVAGESDTQYF
>many|TRBV4-1|NA|TRBJ2-1
TGCGCCAGCAGCCAAGATAGTGGGAGCTCCTACAATGAGCAGTTCTTC
CASSQDSGSSYNEQFF
>NA|TRBV5-1|TRBD1|TRBJ2-1
TGCGCCAGCAGCTTGGGCCCCGACAGGGTGAACAATGAGCAGTTCTTC
CASSLGPDRVNNEQFF
>NA|TRBV5-1|NA|TRBJ2-7
TGCGCCAGCAGCCCGATAACGGGGGAGGCCTACGAGCAGTACTTC
CASSPITGEAYEQYF
>few|TRBV6-6|NA|TRBJ1-2
TGTGCCAGCAGGGCACTGGACCCTTCTGTGCATGGCTACACCTTC
CASRALDPSVHGYTF
>NA|TRBV20-1|NA|TRBJ2-7
TGCAGTGCCCCCAGGGTAGCCGAGCAGTACTTC
CSAPRVAEQYF
>NA|TRBV5-1|NA|TRBJ2-4
TGCGCCAGCAGCTACCGTACGCAGGGTTTAACCAAAAACATTCAGTACTTC
CASSYRTQGLTKNIQYF
>NA|TRBV30|TRBD2|TRBJ2-1
TGTGCCTGGAGTGTACTAGCGGGCAATGAGCAGTTCTTC
CAWSVLAGNEQFF
>NA|TRBV20-1|TRBD1|TRBJ2-7
TGCAGTGCTAGTCCAGGGGGCGGGCAGTACTTC
CSASPGGGQYF
>NA|TRBV5-1|NA|TRBJ2-3
TGCGCCAGCAGCCAAACCGGGCCCGGAGGAGCAGATACGCAGTATTTT
CASSQTGPGGADTQYF
>NA|TRBV27|TRBD1|TRBJ1-5
TGTGCCAGCAGTGCGGGGACAGGAATCAATCAGCCCCAGCATTTT
CASSAGTGINQPQHF
>few|TRBV12-3/TRBV12-4|NA|TRBJ1-1
TGTGCCAGCAGTTTTGGGGCTGGACGGCAGAACACTGAAGCTTTCTTT
CASSFGAGRQNTEAFF
>NA|TRBV28|NA|TRBJ1-2
TGTGCCAGCAGCTCGTTGGGCAGGGGAATTTTGGATGGCTACACCTTC
CASSSLGRGILDGYTF
>few|TRBV15|NA|TRBJ2-1
TGTGCCACCAGCAGAGAGCAAAGTAGCTATGAGCAGTTCTTC
CATSREQSSYEQFF
>few|TRBV4-2|NA|TRBJ2-3
TGTGCCAGCAGCCAAGAGAGGCTCGGCAGGGGTTTCCCAGATACGCAGTATTTT
CASSQERLGRGFPDTQYF
>NA|TRBV20-1|NA|TRBJ2-7
TGCAGTGCTAGAGACCCACATTCGGACGAGCAGTACTTC
CSARDPHSDEQYF
>NA|TRBV12-3/TRBV12-4|TRBD2|TRBJ2-1
TGTGCCAGCAGTCCCGGGACTAGCGGGAGGGAGCCGGGGAATGAGCAGTTCTTC
CASSPGTSGREPGNEQFF
>NA|TRBV27|TRBD1|TRBJ2-7
TGTGCCAGCAGGACTGGGACAGGGTATTACGAGCAGTACTTC
CASRTGTGYYEQYF
>few|TRBV20-1|NA|TRBJ1-2
TGCAGTGCTAGAGATTCATCCTTTACGGGATTCTATGGCTACACCTTC
CSARDSSFTGFYGYTF
>NA|TRBV27|NA|TRBJ1-2
TGTGCCAGCAGTCCCTACACAGCTAACTATGGCTACACCTTC
CASSPYTANYGYTF
>NA|TRBV20-1|NA|TRBJ2-5
TGCAGTGCTAACCCCCAGGGGTGGGTAAAGACCCAGTACTTC
CSANPQGWVKTQYF
>many|TRBV20-1|NA|TRBJ2-7
TGCAGTGCTAGAGAATTTCCCCTATACGAAGAGTCCCACGAGCAGTACTTC
CSAREFPLYEESHEQYF
>few|TRBV6-1|NA|TRBJ1-2
TGTGCCAGCGGCAGGGTGGGTGCCGGGGGCGAAGGATATGGCTACACCTTC
CASGRVGAGGEGYGYTF
>NA|TRBV7-9|TRBD2|TRBJ2-3
TGTGCCAGCAGCCGTAGGGCTAGCGGGGGGGAGGATACGCAGTATTTT
CASSRRASGGEDTQYF
>few|TRBV4-1|TRBD2|TRBJ2-6
TGCGCCAGCAGCCAAGAAGGAACTAGCGGGAGGGCTGGGGCCAACGTCCTGACTTTC
CASSQEGTSGRAGANVLTF
>NA|TRBV5-1|NA|TRBJ1-1
TGCGCCAGCAGCTTCACCCCGGGAACTGAAGCTTTCTTT
CASSFTPGTEAFF
>NA|TRBV29-1|TRBD2|TRBJ2-7
TGCAGCGTTGCCCCACGGCTAGCGGGAAACTACGAGCAGTACTTC
CSVAPRLAGNYEQYF
>once|TRBV27|TRBD1|TRBJ1-1
TGTGCCAGCAGTGTGGGACAGGGGGTGCGACGGACTGAAGCTTTCTTT
CASSVGQGVRRTEAFF
>NA|TRBV12-3/TRBV12-4|TRBD1|TRBJ1-2
TGTGCCAGCAGTTTAGCGGGACAGGAAGTCAATGGCTACACCTTC
CASSLAGQEVNGYTF
>few|TRBV20-1|TRBD1|TRBJ1-2
TGCAGTGCTGCGGACAGGGACTTCTATGGCTACACCTTC
CSAADRDFYGYTF
>NA|TRBV15|TRBD2|TRBJ2-1
TGTGCCACCAGCTTAGGACTAGCGGGGGCCTACAATGAGCAGTTCTTC
CATSLGLAGAYNEQFF
>NA|TRBV5-1|TRBD2|TRBJ2-3
TGCGCCAGCAGCGGACCGACTAGCGGGGGGATGGATACGCAGTATTTT
CASSGPTSGGMDTQYF
>NA|TRBV29-1|NA|TRBJ1-3
TGCAGCGTTGCGACAGGAGCGGGAAACACCATATATTTT
CSVATGAGNTIYF
>NA|TRBV12-3/TRBV12-4|NA|TRBJ2-1
TGTGCCAGCAGTCCCGGGACCGCGAGGTTCGGTGAGCAGTTCTTC
CASSPGTARFGEQFF
>NA|TRBV5-5|NA|TRBJ1-2
TGTGCCAGCAGCCCGATGGGAGGGCTCAACTATGGCTACACCTTC
CASSPMGGLNYGYTF
>NA|TRBV6-1|NA|TRBJ2-7
TGTGCCAGCATCGGGACAACGTACGAGCAGTACTTC
CASIGTTYEQYF
>NA|TRBV30|NA|TRBJ2-1
TGTGCCTGGAGTGACCGACTAGCCTACAATGAGCAGTTCTTC
CAWSDRLAYNEQFF
>NA|TRBV6-1|TRBD1|TRBJ2-3
TGTGCCAGTCGGCCGGGGACAGCCACAGATACGCAGTATTTT
CASRPGTATDTQYF
>NA|TRBV29-1|NA|TRBJ1-5
TGCAGCGGCCCAGGTCTCACTGCTTATCAGCCCCAGCATTTT
CSGPGLTAYQPQHF
>few|TRBV6-5|NA|TRBJ2-5
TGTGCCAGCAGTTACGGTCAGGGCCTGCCGGAGACCCAGTACTTC
CASSYGQGLPETQYF
>NA|TRBV29-1|TRBD1|TRBJ1-3
TGCAGCGTCGCAGGGGGAGGTGGAAACACCATATATTTT
CSVAGGGGNTIYF
>NA|TRBV28|NA|TRBJ2-7
TGTGCCAGCACTTTAACCGACGGGGAGTCCTACGAGCAGTACTTC
CASTLTDGESYEQYF
>few|TRBV7-3|NA|TRBJ2-1
TGTGCCAGCAGCACCATCGGGCAGAACTACAATGAGCAGTTCTTC
CASSTIGQNYNEQFF
>few|TRBV15|NA|TRBJ2-2
TGTGCCACCAGCAGAGATCTGGTCACCGGGGAGCTGTTTTTT
CATSRDLVTGELFF
>few|TRBV6-2/TRBV6-3|NA|TRBJ1-1
TGTGCCAGCAGTTTTTGGACAGCGAACACTGAAGCTTTCTTT
CASSFWTANTEAFF